This TCR beta chain stems from a study of blood T cell repertoires in COVID-19. Whole-study context: PBMCs, B-cell-depleted T cells, or T cells were the source of the cDNA or gDNA that made up the material.

There are 15 residues in the CDR3. CDR1 is SGHRS and CDR2 is YFSETQ in the germline V gene. Trimming cost V 2 bases and J 0 bases; bases outside gene matches: 1. Some clones are missing from TCRdb's copy, which holds only in-frame ones; the method was immunoSEQ multiplex PCR. The table lists 70,000 or so clones, about 80% of them singletons. Sequenced: peripheral blood. The V call is TRBV5-1, the J call TRBJ2-2, with 7 positions matching TRBD2. The receptor's source is a human donor in a cohort sampled during active COVID-19. The CDR3 loop is CASSLGLANTGELFF. CDR3 nucleotides: TGCGCCAGCAGCTTAGGACTAGCGAACACCGGGGAGCTGTTTTTT.